This is a list of T cell receptor beta chains from one sample in a study of CD4+ T cells in melanoma. TCRdb keeps only in-frame clones here, not all; method: immunoSEQ multiplex PCR. In the table there are over 7,500 clones, about 70% of which are singletons. Sequencing was performed on peripheral blood. These receptors were taken from a human donor with melanoma. CDR3s include the opening cysteine and the closing phenylalanine or tryptophan. Each record gives: clone size, J gene, V gene, D gene, CDR3 DNA, CDR3 protein. D genes are given only for firm matches. The size of a clone is reported for some rows only, either as once, few or many, or as a class for expanded clones.

size: few; J: TRBJ1-2; V: TRBV7-9; D: NA; DNA: TGTGCCAGCAGCTTAGACAGGAAGCTATATGGCTACACCTTC; CDR3: CASSLDRKLYGYTF
size: few; J: TRBJ1-1; V: TRBV19; D: NA; DNA: TGTGCCAGTAGTATATCGCGGGGTACTGAAGCTTTCTTT; CDR3: CASSISRGTEAFF
size: medium-sized; J: TRBJ2-1; V: TRBV4-2; D: TRBD1; DNA: TGTGCCAGCAGCCCTCGGACAGGGGGAGACAATGAGCAGTTCTTC; CDR3: CASSPRTGGDNEQFF
size: few; J: TRBJ1-2; V: TRBV4-2; D: NA; DNA: TGTGCCAGCAGCCAAGATAGAGGAGGCTACACCTTC; CDR3: CASSQDRGGYTF
size: NA; J: TRBJ1-5; V: TRBV5-1; D: TRBD1; DNA: TGCGCCAGCAGCTTGGGGGACAGTTATAGCAATCAGCCCCAGCATTTT; CDR3: CASSLGDSYSNQPQHF
size: NA; J: TRBJ2-5; V: TRBV10-3; D: NA; DNA: TGTGCCATCAGTGAGACGATCGGGTCGCCTGGGGAGACCCAGTACTTC; CDR3: CAISETIGSPGETQYF
size: many; J: TRBJ2-3; V: TRBV5-1; D: NA; DNA: TGCGCCAGCAGCGCACAGGGAAGTAAGGCAGATACGCAGTATTTT; CDR3: CASSAQGSKADTQYF
size: once; J: TRBJ1-2; V: TRBV6-1; D: NA; DNA: TGTGCCAGCAGTGAAGCGTCGACAGATTATGGCTACACCTTC; CDR3: CASSEASTDYGYTF
size: few; J: TRBJ2-5; V: TRBV11-2; D: NA; DNA: TGTGCCAGCAGCTTAGGTCGGGCAGTCGGGGAGACCCAGTACTTC; CDR3: CASSLGRAVGETQYF
size: many; J: TRBJ1-1; V: TRBV27; D: NA; DNA: TGTGCCAGCGGGATCAACAGGGATAGCACTGAAGCTTTCTTT; CDR3: CASGINRDSTEAFF
size: NA; J: TRBJ2-1; V: TRBV4-3; D: NA; DNA: TGCGCCAGCAGCCAAGATCCGGCGTCAAGGGATGAGCAGTTCTTC; CDR3: CASSQDPASRDEQFF
size: NA; J: TRBJ2-3; V: TRBV30; D: NA; DNA: TGTGCCTGGAGCTACGGATTCACAGATACGCAGTATTTT; CDR3: CAWSYGFTDTQYF
size: NA; J: TRBJ2-2; V: TRBV10-3; D: TRBD2; DNA: TGTGCCATCAGGGAACAACTAGCGGGGGACACCGGGGAGCTGTTTTTT; CDR3: CAIREQLAGDTGELFF
size: medium-sized; J: TRBJ1-1; V: TRBV7-2; D: NA; DNA: TGTGCCAGCAGCTTAACAACTAACACTGAAGCTTTCTTT; CDR3: CASSLTTNTEAFF
size: NA; J: TRBJ2-2; V: TRBV19; D: NA; DNA: TGTGCCAGTAGTATTCGGACTGTAAACACCGGGGAGCTGTTTTTT; CDR3: CASSIRTVNTGELFF
size: NA; J: TRBJ2-1; V: TRBV29-1; D: TRBD1; DNA: TGCAGCGTTGAAGATCCGGACAGGAGTTCCTACAATGAGCAGTTCTTC; CDR3: CSVEDPDRSSYNEQFF
size: NA; J: TRBJ1-2; V: TRBV9; D: NA; DNA: TGTGCCAGCAGCCCAATCCTCAGGGGCGGCTACACCTTC; CDR3: CASSPILRGGYTF
size: NA; J: TRBJ2-7; V: TRBV30; D: TRBD1; DNA: TGTGCCTGGAATACAGGGGGCACCTACGAGCAGTACTTC; CDR3: CAWNTGGTYEQYF